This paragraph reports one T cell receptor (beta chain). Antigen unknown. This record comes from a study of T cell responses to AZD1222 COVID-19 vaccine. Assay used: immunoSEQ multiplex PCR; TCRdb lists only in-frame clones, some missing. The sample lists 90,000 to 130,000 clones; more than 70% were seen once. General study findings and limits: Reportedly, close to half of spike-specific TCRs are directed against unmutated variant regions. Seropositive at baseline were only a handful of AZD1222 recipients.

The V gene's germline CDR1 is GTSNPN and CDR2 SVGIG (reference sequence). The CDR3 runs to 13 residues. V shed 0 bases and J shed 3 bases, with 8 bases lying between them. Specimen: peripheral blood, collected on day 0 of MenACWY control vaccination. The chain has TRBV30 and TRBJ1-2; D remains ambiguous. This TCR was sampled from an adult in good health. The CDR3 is CAWSVRADYGYTF. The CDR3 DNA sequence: TGTGCCTGGAGTGTACGAGCGGACTATGGCTACACCTTC.